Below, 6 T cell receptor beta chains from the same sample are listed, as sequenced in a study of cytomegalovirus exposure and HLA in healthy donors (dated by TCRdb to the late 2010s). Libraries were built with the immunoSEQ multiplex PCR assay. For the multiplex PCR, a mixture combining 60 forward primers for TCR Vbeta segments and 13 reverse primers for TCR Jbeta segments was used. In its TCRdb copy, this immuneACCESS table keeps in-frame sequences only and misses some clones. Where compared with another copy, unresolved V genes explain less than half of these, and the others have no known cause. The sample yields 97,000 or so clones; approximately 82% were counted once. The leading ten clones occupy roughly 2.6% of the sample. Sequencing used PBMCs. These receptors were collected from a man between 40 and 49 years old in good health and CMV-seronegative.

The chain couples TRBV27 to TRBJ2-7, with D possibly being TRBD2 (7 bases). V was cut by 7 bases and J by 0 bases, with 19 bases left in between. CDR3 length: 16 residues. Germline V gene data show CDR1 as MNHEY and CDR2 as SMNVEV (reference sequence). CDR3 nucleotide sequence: TGTGCCAGCACTCTCCACGGTAGGGGGGGCTCCTACGAGCAGTACTTC. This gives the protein CASTLHGRGGSYEQYF.

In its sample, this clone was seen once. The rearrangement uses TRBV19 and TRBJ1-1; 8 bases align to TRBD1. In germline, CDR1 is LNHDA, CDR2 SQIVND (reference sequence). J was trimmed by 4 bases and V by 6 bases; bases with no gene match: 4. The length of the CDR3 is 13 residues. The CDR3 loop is CASSDRGVTEAFF. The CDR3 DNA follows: TGTGCCAGTAGCGACAGGGGTGTCACTGAAGCTTTCTTT.

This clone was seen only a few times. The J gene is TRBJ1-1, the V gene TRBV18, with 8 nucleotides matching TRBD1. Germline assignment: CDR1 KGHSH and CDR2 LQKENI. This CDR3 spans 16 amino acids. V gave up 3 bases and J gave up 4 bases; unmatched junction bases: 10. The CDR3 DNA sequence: TGTGCCAGCTCACCGTCCCCAGGACAGGGTTTCACTGAAGCTTTCTTT. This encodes CASSPSPGQGFTEAFF. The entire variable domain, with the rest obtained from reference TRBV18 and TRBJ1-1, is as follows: NAGVMQNPRHLVRRRGQEARLRCSPMKGHSHVYWYRQLPEEGLKFMVYLQKENIIDESGMPKERFSAEFPKEGPSILRIQQVVRGDSAAYFCASSPSPGQGFTEAFFGQGTRLTVV.

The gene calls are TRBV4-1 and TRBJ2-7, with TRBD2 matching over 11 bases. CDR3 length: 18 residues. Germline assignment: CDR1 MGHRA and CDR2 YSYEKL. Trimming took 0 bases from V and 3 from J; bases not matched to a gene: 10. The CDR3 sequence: CASSQDLAGGTLGYEQYF. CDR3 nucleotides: TGCGCCAGCAGCCAAGATCTAGCGGGGGGCACCCTGGGCTACGAGCAGTACTTC.

CDR3 sequence: CASSVDPGQGAFGYTF. Here the CDR3 DNA reads TGTGCCAGCAGCGTAGATCCGGGACAGGGCGCTTTTGGCTACACCTTC. The gene calls are TRBV9 and TRBJ1-2, with 9 positions matching TRBD1. CDR1 and CDR2 from the germline V gene are SGDLS and YYNGEE. The CDR3 runs 16 residues. Trimming cost V 0 bases and J 7 bases; bases outside gene matches: 10.

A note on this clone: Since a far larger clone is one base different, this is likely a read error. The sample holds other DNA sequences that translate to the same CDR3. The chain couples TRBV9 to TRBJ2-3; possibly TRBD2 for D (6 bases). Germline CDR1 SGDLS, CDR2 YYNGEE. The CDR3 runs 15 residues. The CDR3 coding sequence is TGTGCCAGCAGCCCTAGCTTAACTAGCACCGATACGCAGTATTTT. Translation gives CASSPSLTSTDTQYF. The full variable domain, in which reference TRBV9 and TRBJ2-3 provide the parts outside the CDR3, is DSGVTQTPKHLITATGQRVTLRCSPRSGDLSVYWYQQSLDQGLQFLIQYYNGEERAKGNILERFSAQQFPDLHSELNLSSLELGDSALYFCASSPSLTSTDTQYFGPGTRLTVL.